This entry lists 10 T cell receptor beta chains sequenced from one sample in a study of T cell responses to AZD1222 COVID-19 vaccine. Generated by immunoSEQ multiplex PCR, the TCRdb table keeps only in-frame clones and is missing some. This sample has around 140,000 clones, with 75% to 90% found just once. The specimen was peripheral blood, collected on day 0 of AZD1222 vaccination. These TCRs come from an adult in good health.

The genes are TRBV24-1 and TRBJ1-6, with D uncertain. V was cut by 5 bases and J by 9 bases, with 1 base left in between. Germline V gene data show CDR1 as KGHDR and CDR2 as SFDVKD. The CDR3 sequence is 10 residues long. In DNA, the CDR3 is TGTGCCACCAGTGCTTCACCCCTCCACTTT. Encoded protein: CATSASPLHF.

The chain couples TRBV5-1 to TRBJ2-1; TRBD2 aligns across 8 bases. CDR1 SGHRS and CDR2 YFSETQ come from the germline V gene. Trimming took 3 bases from V and 7 from J; bases not matched to a gene: 18. CDR3 length: 18 residues. The CDR3 sequence is CASSWTPTAGGGINEQFF. The CDR3 DNA reads TGCGCCAGCAGCTGGACCCCTACGGCGGGAGGTGGTATAAATGAGCAGTTCTTC.

The chain links TRBV23-1 to TRBJ2-1; 8 bases match TRBD2. TRBV23-1 is placed among ORFs of uncertain function. With 0 bases clipped from V and 0 bases from J, the junction kept 7 bases outside the gene matches. CDR3 length equals 18 residues. The CDR3 DNA is TGCGCCAGCAGTCAATCGACAGCGGGGGCGTTCTCCTACAATGAGCAGTTCTTC. Its translation: CASSQSTAGAFSYNEQFF.

CDR3 protein: CASSPPLAGGPNEQFF. CDR3 sequence (DNA): TGTGCCAGCAGTCCCCCACTAGCGGGAGGGCCCAATGAGCAGTTCTTC. The chain has TRBV9 and TRBJ2-1; 13 nucleotides line up with TRBD2. With V trimmed by 5 bases and J by 6 bases, 8 bases remained unmatched. This CDR3 region has 16 residues. Germline V lookup: CDR1 SGDLS, CDR2 YYNGEE. Looking up the rest from reference TRBV9 and TRBJ2-1 gives the full variable domain: DSGVTQTPKHLITATGQRVTLRCSPRSGDLSVYWYQQSLDQGLQFLIQYYNGEERAKGNILERFSAQQFPDLHSELNLSSLELGDSALYFCASSPPLAGGPNEQFFGPGTRLTVL.

In its sample, this clone was seen once. The V gene is TRBV5-1, the J gene TRBJ2-5; 11 bases map to TRBD2. With 4 bases clipped from V and 3 bases from J, the junction kept 8 bases outside the gene matches. The CDR3 loop spans 16 amino acids. Germline V gives CDR1 SGHRS, CDR2 YFSETQ. CDR3 DNA: TGCGCCAGCAGCGTGACTAGCGGGGAATGGAAAGAGACCCAGTACTTC. It codes for CASSVTSGEWKETQYF.

This clone was seen a few times. This rearrangement joins TRBV21-1 to TRBJ2-7; the tabulated D call, TRBD2, remains unverified against the DNA. TRBV21-1 is assigned pseudogene status. The CDR3 contains 14 residues. CDR3 sequence reads: CASSPEHPNYEQYF. CDR3 nucleotides: TGTGCCAGCAGCCCCGAGCACCCGAACTACGAGCAGTACTTC.

This clone was detected only a few times. The V call is TRBV11-2, the J call TRBJ1-2, with D unresolved. Between the trimmed V and J ends, which lost 3 bases and 0 bases, there was a span of 5 bases. CDR1 and CDR2 (germline): SGHAT, FQNNGV. There are 13 residues in the CDR3. The CDR3 nucleotides read TGTGCCAGCAGCTTTCTCACTAACTATGGCTACACCTTC. Residues: CASSFLTNYGYTF. Filled out from reference TRBV11-2 and TRBJ1-2, the complete variable domain reads EAGVAQSPRYKIIEKRQSVAFWCNPISGHATLYWYQQILGQGPKLLIQFQNNGVVDDSQLPKDRFSAERLKGVDSTLKIQPAKLEDSAVYLCASSFLTNYGYTFGSGTRLTVV.

The J gene is TRBJ2-7, the V gene TRBV9, with D maybe TRBD1 (6 bases). The V end lost 0 bases, the J end lost 2 bases, and 12 bases lay between the germline ends. CDR3 length: 15 amino acids. Germline-derived CDR1 and CDR2 are SGDLS and YYNGEE. The DNA for the CDR3 is TGTGCCAGCAGCGTAGTTGGGGACACAGCCTACGAGCAGTACTTC. Its protein product is CASSVVGDTAYEQYF.

Here the CDR3 DNA reads TGTGCCAGTAGGTCCGGAAACACCATATATTTT. It yields the protein CASRSGNTIYF. V gene TRBV19 combines with J gene TRBJ1-3, with D hard to call. Germline V gene data show CDR1 as LNHDA and CDR2 as SQIVND (reference sequence). This CDR3 contains 11 residues. V gave up 6 bases and J gave up 4 bases, with 4 bases separating them.

The chain carries TRBV5-1 and TRBJ1-1; TRBD1 aligns across 7 bases. Germline CDR1 is SGHRS and CDR2 is YFSETQ. This CDR3 has 14 amino acids. Trimming at V came to 6 bases and at J to 3 bases, leaving 8 bases not matched to a gene. The CDR3 sequence: CASTTDRDHTEAFF. Here the CDR3 DNA reads TGCGCCAGCACCACTGACAGGGATCACACTGAAGCTTTCTTT.